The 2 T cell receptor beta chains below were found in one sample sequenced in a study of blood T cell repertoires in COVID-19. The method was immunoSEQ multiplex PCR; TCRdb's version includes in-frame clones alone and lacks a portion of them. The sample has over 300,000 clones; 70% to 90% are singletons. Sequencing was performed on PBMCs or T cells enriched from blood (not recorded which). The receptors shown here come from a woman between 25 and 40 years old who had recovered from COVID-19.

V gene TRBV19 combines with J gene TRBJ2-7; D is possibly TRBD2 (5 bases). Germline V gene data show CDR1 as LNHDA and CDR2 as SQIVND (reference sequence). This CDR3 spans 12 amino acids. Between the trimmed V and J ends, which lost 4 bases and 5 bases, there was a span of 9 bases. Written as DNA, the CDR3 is TGTGCCAGTAGTAACCGGGGAAACGAGCAGTACTTC. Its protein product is CASSNRGNEQYF.

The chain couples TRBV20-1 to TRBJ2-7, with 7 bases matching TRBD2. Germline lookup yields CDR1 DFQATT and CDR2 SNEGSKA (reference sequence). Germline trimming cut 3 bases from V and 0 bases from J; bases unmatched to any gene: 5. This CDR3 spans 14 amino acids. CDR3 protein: CSASMGGSSYEQYF. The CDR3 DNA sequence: TGCAGTGCTAGTATGGGGGGGAGCTCCTACGAGCAGTACTTC.